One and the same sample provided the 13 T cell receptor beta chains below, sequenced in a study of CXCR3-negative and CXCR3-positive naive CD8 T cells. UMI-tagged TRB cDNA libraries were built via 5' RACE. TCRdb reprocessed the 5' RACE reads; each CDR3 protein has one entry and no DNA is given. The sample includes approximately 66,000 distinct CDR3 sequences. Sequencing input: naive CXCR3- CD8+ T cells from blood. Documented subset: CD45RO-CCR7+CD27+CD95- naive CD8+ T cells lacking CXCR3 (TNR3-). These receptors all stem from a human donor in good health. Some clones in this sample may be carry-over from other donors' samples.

CDR3 in amino acids: CASSLLSRGHSYNEQFF. The rearrangement joins TRBV7-3 to TRBJ2-1; TCRdb reports TRBD2, a call that lacks DNA to check it against. From germline, CDR1 is SGHTA and CDR2 FQGTGA. The CDR3 has 17 amino acids. Full variable domain (rest looked up from reference TRBV7-3 and TRBJ2-1): GAGVSQTPSNKVTEKGKYVELRCDPISGHTALYWYRQSLGQGPEFLIYFQGTGAADDSGLPNDRFFAVRPEGSVSTLKIQRTERGDSAVYLCASSLLSRGHSYNEQFFGPGTRLTVL.

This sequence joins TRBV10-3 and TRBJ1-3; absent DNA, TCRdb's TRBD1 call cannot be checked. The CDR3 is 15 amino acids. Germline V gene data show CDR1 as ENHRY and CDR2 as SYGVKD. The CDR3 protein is CAKDRVWVSGNTIYF.

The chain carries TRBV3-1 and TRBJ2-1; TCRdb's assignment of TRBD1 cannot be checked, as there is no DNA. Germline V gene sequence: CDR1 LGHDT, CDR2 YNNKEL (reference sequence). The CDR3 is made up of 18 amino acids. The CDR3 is CASSSKGVREPFEAEQFF.

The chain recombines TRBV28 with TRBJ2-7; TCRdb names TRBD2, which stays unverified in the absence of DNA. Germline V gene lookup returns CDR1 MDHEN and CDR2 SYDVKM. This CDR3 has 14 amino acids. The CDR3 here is CASSLSGVSYEQYF.

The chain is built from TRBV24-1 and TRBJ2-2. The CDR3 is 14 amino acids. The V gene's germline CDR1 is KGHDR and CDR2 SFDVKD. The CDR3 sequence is CATSDRTETGELFF.

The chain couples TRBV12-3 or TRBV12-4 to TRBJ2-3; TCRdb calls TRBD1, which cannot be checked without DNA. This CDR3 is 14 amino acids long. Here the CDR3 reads CASSTTGALDTQYF.

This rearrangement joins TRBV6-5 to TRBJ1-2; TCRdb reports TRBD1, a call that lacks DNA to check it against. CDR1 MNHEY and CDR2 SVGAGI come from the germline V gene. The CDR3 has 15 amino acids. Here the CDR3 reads CASSYSILDKNGYTF.

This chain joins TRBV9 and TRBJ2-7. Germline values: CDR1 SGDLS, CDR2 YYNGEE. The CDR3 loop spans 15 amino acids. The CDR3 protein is CASSVGVGGSDEQYF.

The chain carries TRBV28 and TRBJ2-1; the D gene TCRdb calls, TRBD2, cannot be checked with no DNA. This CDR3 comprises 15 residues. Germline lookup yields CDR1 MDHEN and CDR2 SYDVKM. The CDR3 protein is CASKEVDYLYNEQFF. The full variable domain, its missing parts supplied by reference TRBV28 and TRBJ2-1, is DVKVTQSSRYLVKRTGEKVFLECVQDMDHENMFWYRQDPGLGLRLIYFSYDVKMKEKGDIPEGYSVSREKKERFSLILESASTNQTSMYLCASKEVDYLYNEQFFGPGTRLTVL.

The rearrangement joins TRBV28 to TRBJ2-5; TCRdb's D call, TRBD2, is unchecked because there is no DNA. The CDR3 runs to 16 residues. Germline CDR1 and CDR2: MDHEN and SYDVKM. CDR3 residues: CASSSWDREDQETQYF.

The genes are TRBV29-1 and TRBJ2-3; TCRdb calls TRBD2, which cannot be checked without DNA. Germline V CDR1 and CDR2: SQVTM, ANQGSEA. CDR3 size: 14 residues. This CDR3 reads CSAVPSEIADTQYF.

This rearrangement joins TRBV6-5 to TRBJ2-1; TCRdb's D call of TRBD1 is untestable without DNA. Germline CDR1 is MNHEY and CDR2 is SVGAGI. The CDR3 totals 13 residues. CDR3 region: CASSWTGFNEQFF.

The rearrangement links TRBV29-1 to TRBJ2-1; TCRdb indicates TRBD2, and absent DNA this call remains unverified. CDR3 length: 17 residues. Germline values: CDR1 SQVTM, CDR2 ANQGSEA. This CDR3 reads CSARVVGGSRMENEQFF.